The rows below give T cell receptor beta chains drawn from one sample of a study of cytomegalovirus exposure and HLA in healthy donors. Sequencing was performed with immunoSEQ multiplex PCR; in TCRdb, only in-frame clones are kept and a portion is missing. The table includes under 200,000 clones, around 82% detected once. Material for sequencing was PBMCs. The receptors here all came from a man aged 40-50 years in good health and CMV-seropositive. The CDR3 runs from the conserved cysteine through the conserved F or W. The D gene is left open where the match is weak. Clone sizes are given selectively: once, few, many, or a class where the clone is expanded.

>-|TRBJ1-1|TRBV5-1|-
TGCGCCAGCAGCTTGATGGGGGGAGGCTCGAACACTGAAGCTTTCTTT
CASSLMGGGSNTEAFF
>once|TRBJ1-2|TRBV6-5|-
TGTGCCAGCAGCCTGACCCGGGGGGGCTGGGGCTACACCTTC
CASSLTRGGWGYTF
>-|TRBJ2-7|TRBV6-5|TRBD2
TGTGCCAGCAGTTACACGCAGCGGGAGGACTACGAGCAGTACTTC
CASSYTQREDYEQYF
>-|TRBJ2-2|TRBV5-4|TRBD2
TGTGCCAGCAGTTCACTAGCGGGTCGGGTCACCGGGGAGCTGTTTTTT
CASSSLAGRVTGELFF
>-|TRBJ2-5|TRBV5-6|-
TGTGCCAGCAGTCCCATTACGGGTGCGCAGACCCAGTACTTC
CASSPITGAQTQYF
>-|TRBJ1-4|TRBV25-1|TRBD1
TGTGCCAGCAGTGATCGACAGGGGGGCGAAAAACTGTTTTTT
CASSDRQGGEKLFF
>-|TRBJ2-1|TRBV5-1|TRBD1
TGCGCCAGCAGCTTGGCGACAGGGAACTACAATGAGCAGTTCTTC
CASSLATGNYNEQFF
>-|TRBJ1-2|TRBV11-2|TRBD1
TGTGCCAGCAGCTTAGTAGGGACAGGGTACGGCTACACCTTC
CASSLVGTGYGYTF
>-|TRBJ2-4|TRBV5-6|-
TGTGCCAGCAGCTTGGGGCTAGCTGACATTCAGTACTTC
CASSLGLADIQYF
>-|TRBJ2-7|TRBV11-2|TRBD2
TGTGCCAGCAGCCAAGGACTAGCGGTTCTACGAGGACAGTACTTC
CASSQGLAVLRGQYF
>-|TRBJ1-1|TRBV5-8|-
TGTGCCAGCCCGAATCGAGATGGGGGCGTGGACACTGAAGCTTTCTTT
CASPNRDGGVDTEAFF
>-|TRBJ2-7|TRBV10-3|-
TGTGCCTTAAAAACGCCCGAGGCAAGCCAAACGAGAGTCTACGAGCAGTACTTC
CALKTPEASQTRVYEQYF
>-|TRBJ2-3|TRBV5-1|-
TGCGCCAGCAGCCTCGGGGCAGATACGCAGTATTTT
CASSLGADTQYF
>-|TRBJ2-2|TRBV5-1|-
TGCGCCAGCAGCCTGACCATGGGGGCAGGATGGCTGTTTTTT
CASSLTMGAGWLFF
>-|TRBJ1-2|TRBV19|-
TGTGCCAGTAGTATAGGACTGGACTATGGCTACACCTTC
CASSIGLDYGYTF
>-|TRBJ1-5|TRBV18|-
TGTGCCAGCTCACGGGGGACGGGGGTTACTGAGCCCCAGCATTTT
CASSRGTGVTEPQHF
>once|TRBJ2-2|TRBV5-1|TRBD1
TGCGCCAGCAGCGACAGGGTGAACACCGGGGAGCTGTTTTTT
CASSDRVNTGELFF
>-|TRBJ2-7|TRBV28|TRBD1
TGTGCCAGCACCGGGACAGTGTCCTACGAGCAGTACTTC
CASTGTVSYEQYF
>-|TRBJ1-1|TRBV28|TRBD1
TGTGCCAGCAGTCCGACAGGGTCAGTACCTGAAGCTTTCTTT
CASSPTGSVPEAFF
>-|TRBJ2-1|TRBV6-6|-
TGTGCCAGCAGTTACTACAGGGACAATGAGCAGTTCTTC
CASSYYRDNEQFF
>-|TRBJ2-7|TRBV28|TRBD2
TGTGCCAGCAGTTCTCCCACTCGGACTAGCGGGACCTGGTACGAGCAGTACTTC
CASSSPTRTSGTWYEQYF
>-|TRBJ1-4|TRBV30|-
TGTGCCTGGTCTACAGGGCTTAATGAAAAACTGTTTTTT
CAWSTGLNEKLFF
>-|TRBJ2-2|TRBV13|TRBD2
TGTGCCAGCAGCGCCACTAGCGGGAGCGTCACCGGGGAGCTGTTTTTT
CASSATSGSVTGELFF
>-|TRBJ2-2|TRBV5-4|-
TGTGCCAGCAGCTTGGGCGGGACGGATACAAGAACCGGGGAGCTGTTTTTT
CASSLGGTDTRTGELFF
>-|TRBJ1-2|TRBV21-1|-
TGTGCCAGCAGCAAATGGAAAAAGGGGGCCACCAACCTTATCTATGGCTACACCTTC
CASSKWKKGATNLIYGYTF
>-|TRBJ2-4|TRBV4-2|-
TGTGCCTCAAGCCTCGTTAGCGAAAACATTCAGTACTTC
CASSLVSENIQYF
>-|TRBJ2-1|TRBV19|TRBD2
TGTGCCCCAAGGGCTCCCGGGAGGAATGAGCAGTTCTTC
CAPRAPGRNEQFF
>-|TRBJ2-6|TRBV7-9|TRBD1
TGTGCCAGCAGCCACGACAGGGCTGGGGCCAACGTCCTGACTTTC
CASSHDRAGANVLTF
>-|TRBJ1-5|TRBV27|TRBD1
TGTGCCAGCAGTCTAGGGACAGGGGGCTTTGGAAATCAGCCCCAGCATTTT
CASSLGTGGFGNQPQHF
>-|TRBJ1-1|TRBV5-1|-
TGCGCCAGCAGCCCATCACAGGGTGACACTGAAGCTTTCTTT
CASSPSQGDTEAFF
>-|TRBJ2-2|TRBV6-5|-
TGTGCCAGCAGTTACTCGCAGGGTGTCACCGGGGAGCTGTTTTTT
CASSYSQGVTGELFF
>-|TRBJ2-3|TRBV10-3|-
TGTGCCATCAGTGAGTTGCGATCTACAGATACGCAGTATTTT
CAISELRSTDTQYF
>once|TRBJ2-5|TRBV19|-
TGTGCCAGTAGCGAAACGCGGGCAGAGACCCAGTACTTC
CASSETRAETQYF